Below are 31 T cell receptor beta chains sequenced from a single sample in a study of cytomegalovirus exposure and HLA in healthy donors. Produced via immunoSEQ multiplex PCR; TCRdb's table is partial and in-frame only. The table has about 140,000 clones, roughly nine tenths seen once; the top ten hold roughly 3%. The sample taken for sequencing was PBMCs. The origin of the receptors is a man younger than 35 in good health and CMV-seronegative.

This chain links TRBV5-1 with TRBJ2-1, with D maybe TRBD2 (6 bases). The CDR3 has 13 residues. CDR1 is SGHRS and CDR2 is YFSETQ in the germline V gene. V was shortened by 2 bases and J by 10 bases, with 13 bases between the two germline ends. The DNA of the CDR3 is TGCGCCAGCAGCTTTGAGCTCGCGGGAGAGCAGTTCTTC. Translating gives CASSFELAGEQFF.

The rearrangement links TRBV5-6 to TRBJ1-5; possible D gene TRBD1, 5 bases. The CDR3 contains 14 residues. CDR1 and CDR2 (germline): SGHDT, YYEEEE. V lost 0 bases and J lost 3, with 7 bases in between. CDR3 sequence (DNA): TGTGCCAGCAGCTTGGGACAGACCAATCAGCCCCAGCATTTT. Translation: CASSLGQTNQPQHF.

This chain connects TRBV29-1 to TRBJ1-3, with 10 bases matching TRBD1. V shed 3 bases and J 5 bases; nucleotides not matched to a gene: 7. The CDR3 extends over 15 amino acids. Germline CDR1 reads SQVTM; CDR2 reads ANQGSEA. The CDR3 sequence: CSVDAGTGERNTIYF. The CDR3 DNA sequence: TGCAGCGTTGATGCCGGGACAGGGGAAAGAAACACCATATATTTT. Full variable domain (remainder filled in from reference TRBV29-1 and TRBJ1-3): SAVISQKPSRDICQRGTSLTIQCQVDSQVTMMFWYRQQPGQSLTLIATANQGSEATYESGFVIDKFPISRPNLTFSTLTVSNMSPEDSSIYLCSVDAGTGERNTIYFGEGSWLTVV.

The genes are TRBV5-1 and TRBJ2-7; tentative D call: TRBD1 (6 bases). Trimming removed 0 bases at V and 3 bases at J, with 13 bases between. CDR3 length: 15 residues. Germline-derived CDR1 and CDR2 are SGHRS and YFSETQ. The DNA of the CDR3 is TGCGCCAGCAGCTTGGGTCTGGGGGCAGGCTACGAGCAGTACTTC. Translated: CASSLGLGAGYEQYF.

V usage is TRBV5-1 and J usage is TRBJ1-4; D is possibly TRBD1 (6 bases). The ends were cut back, 3 bases at V and 0 bases at J, with 9 bases in the middle. The CDR3 covers 15 residues. Germline V gene data show CDR1 as SGHRS and CDR2 as YFSETQ. The CDR3 sequence is CASSYRESTNEKLFF. Written as DNA, the CDR3 is TGCGCCAGCAGCTACAGGGAGTCAACTAATGAAAAACTGTTTTTT. Full variable domain (rest looked up from reference TRBV5-1 and TRBJ1-4): KAGVTQTPRYLIKTRGQQVTLSCSPISGHRSVSWYQQTPGQGLQFLFEYFSETQRNKGNFPGRFSGRQFSNSRSEMNVSTLELGDSALYLCASSYRESTNEKLFFGSGTQLSVL.

J is TRBJ2-1 and V is TRBV2; 13 bases line up with TRBD2. Trimming cost V 8 bases and J 4 bases; bases outside gene matches: 8. Germline V gene data show CDR1 as SNHLY and CDR2 as FYNNEI. The CDR3 loop spans 16 amino acids. CDR3 nucleotides: TGTGCCAGCCAAGGACTAGCGGGGGACTTATACAATGAGCAGTTCTTC. It yields the protein CASQGLAGDLYNEQFF. The full variable domain, in which reference TRBV2 and TRBJ2-1 provide the parts outside the CDR3, is EPEVTQTPSHQVTQMGQEVILRCVPISNHLYFYWYRQILGQKVEFLVSFYNNEISEKSEIFDDQFSVERPDGSNFTLKIRSTKLEDSAMYFCASQGLAGDLYNEQFFGPGTRLTVL.

The gene calls are TRBV18 and TRBJ1-2; D ambiguous. The CDR3 has 14 amino acids. With 2 bases removed from V and 4 bases from J, the gap between germline ends came to 11 bases. Germline loops: CDR1 KGHSH, CDR2 LQKENI. CDR3 amino acids: CASSPGHEGYGYTF. CDR3 sequence (DNA): TGTGCCAGCTCACCAGGGCACGAAGGCTATGGCTACACCTTC.

The chain links TRBV6-1 to TRBJ2-4; D is undetermined. The CDR3 is 12 residues long. Germline assignment: CDR1 MNHNS and CDR2 SASEGT. Trimming shortened V by 1 base and J by 10 bases, and 8 bases separated the two germline ends. CDR3 sequence reads: CASSEGPRIQYF. CDR3 coding DNA: TGTGCCAGCAGTGAAGGTCCTAGGATTCAGTACTTC.

The chain carries TRBV6-1 and TRBJ2-3; D unclear. Germline V gene data show CDR1 as MNHNS and CDR2 as SASEGT. Deletions cut 0 bases from V and 2 bases from J, with 15 bases between. The CDR3 is made up of 17 amino acids. Written as DNA, the CDR3 is TGTGCCAGCAGTGAAGCGCCCGGGTTGAGGCCCACAGATACGCAGTATTTT. Protein sequence: CASSEAPGLRPTDTQYF.

This sequence joins TRBV5-1 and TRBJ2-5; 9 nucleotides line up with TRBD2. V dropped 3 bases and J dropped 7; count of bases not matched to a gene: 7. Germline V CDR1 and CDR2: SGHRS, YFSETQ. The CDR3 totals 14 residues. CDR3 DNA: TGCGCCAGCAGCTCCCGACAGCGGGGGGTGACCCAGTACTTC. Amino acid sequence: CASSSRQRGVTQYF.

The J gene is TRBJ2-1, the V gene TRBV5-1; D is unresolved. Trimming stripped 0 bases from V and 5 bases from J, with 6 bases between. The CDR3 is 13 amino acids. Germline-derived CDR1 and CDR2 are SGHRS and YFSETQ. CDR3 nucleotide sequence: TGCGCCAGCAGCTTGGTTGAGGACAATGAGCAGTTCTTC. Translated, it gives CASSLVEDNEQFF.

The chain joins TRBV18 to TRBJ1-4, with D perhaps TRBD1 (5 bases). With 6 bases removed from V and 0 bases from J, the gap between germline ends came to 14 bases. Germline-derived CDR1 and CDR2 are KGHSH and LQKENI. There are 16 residues in the CDR3. CDR3 protein: CASSLGQPATNEKLFF. The CDR3 nucleotides read TGTGCCAGCTCTCTGGGGCAGCCCGCAACTAATGAAAAACTGTTTTTT.

The chain employs TRBV7-8 and TRBJ1-5; 7 bases map to TRBD1. The CDR3 sequence is 15 residues long. Germline CDR1 SGHVS, CDR2 FQNEAQ. Trimming cost V 5 bases and J 2 bases; bases outside gene matches: 6. Here the CDR3 DNA reads TGTGCCAGCAGCCCTAACAGGGGTGGCAATCAGCCCCAGCATTTT. Its protein product is CASSPNRGGNQPQHF.

This chain links TRBV7-9 with TRBJ2-7, with D unclear. In germline, CDR1 is SEHNR, CDR2 FQNEAQ (reference sequence). The CDR3 spans 12 residues. The ends were cut back, 5 bases at V and 2 bases at J, with 7 bases in the middle. This CDR3 reads CASSPSAYEQYF. DNA of the CDR3: TGTGCCAGCAGCCCCTCCGCCTACGAGCAGTACTTC.

The chain is built from TRBV4-3 and TRBJ2-2; perhaps TRBD1 as D (6 bases). The CDR3 extends over 15 amino acids. The V and J ends lost 0 bases and 4 bases respectively, with 9 bases between them. The V gene's germline CDR1 is LGHNA and CDR2 YSLEER. CDR3 protein: CASSQEDSLTGELFF. The CDR3 region has the DNA TGCGCCAGCAGCCAAGAGGACAGTCTCACCGGGGAGCTGTTTTTT.

This clone appeared a few times. This chain joins TRBV12-5 and TRBJ2-3; possibly TRBD1 for D (6 bases). The V end lost 6 bases, the J end lost 3 bases, and 10 bases lay between the germline ends. The CDR3 runs to 13 residues. Germline loops: CDR1 LGHNT, CDR2 FRNRAP. The DNA for the CDR3 is TGTGCTAGTGGGCCGCAGGGGACAGATACGCAGTATTTT. This gives the protein CASGPQGTDTQYF.

This clone is a singleton in its sample. The chain joins TRBV27 to TRBJ1-4, with no clear D. CDR3 length equals 16 residues. Germline-derived CDR1 and CDR2 are MNHEY and SMNVEV (reference sequence). The ends were cut back, 5 bases at V and 0 bases at J, with 13 bases in the middle. CDR3 loop: CASSRWWPATNEKLFF. For the CDR3, the DNA is TGTGCCAGCAGTCGATGGTGGCCCGCAACTAATGAAAAACTGTTTTTT.

This clone has a single count. The chain is built from TRBV14 and TRBJ2-2, with a tentative D call TRBD1 (5 bases). CDR3 size: 17 residues. Trimming took off 4 bases at V and 0 bases at J, with 15 bases between the two ends. Looked up from germline, CDR1 is SGHDN and CDR2 is FVKESK. The CDR3 coding sequence is TGTGCCAGCAGCCCCCCCCTGGGGCTCGCGAACACCGGGGAGCTGTTTTTT. This encodes CASSPPLGLANTGELFF.

The rearrangement joins TRBV5-4 to TRBJ2-7; 8 positions agree with TRBD2. V shed 4 bases, J shed 5 bases, and the junction held 8 bases outside the gene matches. The germline CDR1 and CDR2 sequences are SGHNT and YYREEE (reference sequence). CDR3 size: 14 residues. The CDR3 is CASSPPGLGNEQYF. The CDR3 nucleotides read TGTGCCAGCAGCCCCCCGGGACTAGGGAACGAGCAGTACTTC.

This rearrangement joins TRBV11-2 to TRBJ1-1; no firm D call. The CDR3 covers 12 residues. CDR1 and CDR2 (germline): SGHAT, FQNNGV. Trimming pared 5 bases from V and 6 bases from J, leaving 10 bases between. For the CDR3, the DNA is TGTGCCAGCAGCGTCGAGAGGGCTGAAGCTTTCTTT. Amino acids: CASSVERAEAFF.

This clone occurred once. The rearrangement links TRBV30 to TRBJ2-7; D is possibly TRBD1 (5 bases). Germline CDR1 GTSNPN, CDR2 SVGIG (reference sequence). The CDR3 consists of 11 residues. V was cut by 5 bases and J by 3 bases, with 8 bases left in between. CDR3 nucleotides: TGTGCCTGGCTTGACAGCTACGAGCAGTACTTC. This gives the protein CAWLDSYEQYF.

The chain uses TRBV13 and TRBJ1-2; 8 bases are shared with TRBD1. The germline CDR1 and CDR2 sequences are PRHDT and FYEKMQ (reference sequence). The CDR3 totals 14 residues. Unmatched junction bases numbered 9, after V lost 4 bases and J lost 8 bases. DNA of the CDR3: TGTGCCAGCAGCTCCGGGACAGGATTTGAAGGCTACACCTTC. This translates into CASSSGTGFEGYTF.

The CDR3 sequence is CASSFLGQSGVYGYTF. In nucleotides, the CDR3 is TGTGCCAGCAGCTTCCTGGGACAGTCCGGAGTCTATGGCTACACCTTC. The chain combines TRBV5-4 with TRBJ1-2; 7 positions agree with TRBD1. Looked up from germline, CDR1 is SGHNT and CDR2 is YYREEE (reference sequence). Trimming took 2 bases from V and 4 from J; bases not matched to a gene: 11. The CDR3 is 16 residues long.

The chain joins TRBV11-2 to TRBJ1-3; tentatively, D is TRBD1 (6 bases). CDR1 is SGHAT, CDR2 FQNNGV, per germline. Trimming removed 6 bases from V and 2 bases from J, with 14 bases in between. The CDR3 is made up of 15 amino acids. The chain's CDR3 is CASRPTGRTGNTIYF. The DNA of the CDR3 is TGTGCCAGCAGACCTACAGGGAGAACTGGAAACACCATATATTTT.

The gene calls are TRBV6-1 and TRBJ2-2, with TRBD2 as a possible D gene (5 bases). V lost 7 bases to trimming and J lost 6 bases, with 12 bases between them. CDR1 and CDR2 (germline): MNHNS, SASEGT. CDR3 size: 13 residues. This CDR3 reads CASTPRDAGELFF. CDR3 DNA: TGTGCCAGCACACCCCGGGATGCCGGGGAGCTGTTTTTT.

CDR3 sequence reads: CASSPLPPATNEKLFF. Here the CDR3 DNA reads TGTGCCAGCTCACCTCTCCCCCCCGCAACTAATGAAAAACTGTTTTTT. The genes are TRBV18 and TRBJ1-4; no firm D call. Trimming shortened V by 3 bases and J by 0 bases, and 11 bases separated the two germline ends. The length of the CDR3 is 16 residues. Germline CDR1 is KGHSH and CDR2 is LQKENI.

This clone turned up a few times. The chain uses TRBV15 and TRBJ1-5; D may be TRBD1 (5 bases). The CDR3 loop spans 15 amino acids. Germline V gene lookup returns CDR1 LNHNV and CDR2 YYDKDF (reference sequence). The ends were cut back, 3 bases at V and 2 bases at J, with 11 bases in the middle. Here the CDR3 DNA reads TGTGCCACCAGCAGGGCAGGGTTTGGCAATCAGCCCCAGCATTTT. It specifies CATSRAGFGNQPQHF.

CDR3 in amino acids: CASSTTGFAYGYTF. The DNA of the CDR3 is TGTGCCAGCAGTACGACAGGGTTTGCCTATGGCTACACCTTC. This chain connects TRBV6-1 to TRBJ1-2; 7 bases fit TRBD1. Germline V gives CDR1 MNHNS, CDR2 SASEGT. V shed 5 bases, J shed 4 bases, and the junction held 7 bases outside the gene matches. The CDR3 runs to 14 residues.

This chain uses TRBV9 with TRBJ2-5, with 7 nucleotides matching TRBD1. Germline V gives CDR1 SGDLS, CDR2 YYNGEE. The J segment lost 5 bases and the V segment lost 3 bases, leaving 10 bases of the junction unmatched. This CDR3 has 15 amino acids. The CDR3 loop is CASSGGTAIGETQYF. CDR3 in DNA: TGTGCCAGCAGCGGGGGGACAGCCATCGGGGAGACCCAGTACTTC.

The genes are TRBV19 and TRBJ2-2, with D maybe TRBD2 (5 bases). Germline lookup yields CDR1 LNHDA and CDR2 SQIVND (reference sequence). The CDR3 contains 14 residues. Deletions cut 1 base from V and 7 bases from J, with 10 bases between. This CDR3 is CASSIGEGVGELFF. The CDR3 nucleotides are TGTGCCAGTAGTATAGGTGAGGGCGTCGGGGAGCTGTTTTTT.

The rearrangement uses TRBV5-4 and TRBJ2-7; 8 bases map to TRBD2. The CDR3 loop spans 18 amino acids. V was clipped by 2 bases and J by 2 bases; unmatched bases: 15. Germline CDR1 reads SGHNT; CDR2 reads YYREEE (reference sequence). This CDR3 is CASSFIDGGAHTTYEQYF. DNA for the CDR3: TGTGCCAGCAGCTTTATAGACGGGGGGGCGCACACCACCTACGAGCAGTACTTC.